These 3 T cell receptor beta chains were sequenced from one sample in a study of blood T cell repertoires in COVID-19. Some clones are missing from TCRdb's copy, which holds only in-frame ones; the method was immunoSEQ multiplex PCR. The sample holds about 170,000 clones; around 80% are singletons and the top ten take approximately 15%. Material for sequencing was peripheral blood. Every receptor here comes from a woman in her sixties or seventies with COVID-19, enrolled during active disease.

The V call is TRBV5-4, the J call TRBJ1-3; TRBD1 matches 7 bases. Trimming removed 4 bases from V and 4 bases from J; junction bases left unmatched: 5. The CDR3 runs 14 residues. Looked up from germline, CDR1 is SGHNT and CDR2 is YYREEE (reference sequence). The CDR3 DNA sequence: TGTGCCAGCAGCCATGGGACAGAGGGAAACACCATATATTTT. Amino acid sequence: CASSHGTEGNTIYF.

This rearrangement joins TRBV6-5 to TRBJ2-2; D is uncertain. V shed 10 bases and J shed 5 bases, with 11 bases lying between them. There are 12 residues in the CDR3. Germline CDR1 is MNHEY and CDR2 is SVGAGI. The CDR3: CAIRLLTGELFF. The CDR3 region has the DNA TGTGCCATCAGACTCTTAACCGGGGAGCTGTTTTTT.

V and J are TRBV27 and TRBJ2-1; 10 bases map to TRBD2. CDR3 length equals 16 residues. The V gene's germline CDR1 is MNHEY and CDR2 SMNVEV (reference sequence). After removal of 3 bases from V and 4 bases from J, the junction contained 6 bases not matched to a gene. This CDR3 is CASSLPGLARYNEQFF. The CDR3 DNA sequence: TGTGCCAGCAGTTTGCCGGGACTAGCGAGGTACAATGAGCAGTTCTTC.